Only a few counts were recorded for the clone carrying this T cell receptor beta chain. The antigen is undetermined. 5'RACE with constant-segment primers built TCRalpha and TCRbeta cDNA libraries with UMIs. MiXCR, applied by TCRdb to the 5' RACE reads, yields one record per CDR3 protein. Among fewer than 40,000 distinct CDR3 sequences listed, around 10% were seen once. This CDR3 is built from 14 residues. V lost 5 bases and J lost 4; bases outside the gene matches: 7. CDR1 is LNHDA and CDR2 is SQIVND in the germline V gene (reference sequence). The sample belongs to a study of T-cell memory formation after mild COVID-19. Study-wide findings and caveats: Cross-reactive memory appears to have joined, as suggested by some responding clones showing up in pre-infection memory.

The specimen sequenced was PBMCs or a T cell subset sorted from them (not recorded which). This chain joins TRBV19 and TRBJ1-2; 7 nucleotides agree with TRBD1. The receptor was isolated from a man aged 18 to 30 who had mild COVID-19 (a few samples of this study predate the infection). Cell type and time point are not known. CDR3 coding DNA: TGTGCCAGTAGTCCCTGGCAGGGGGGCTATGGCTACACCTTC. It encodes CASSPWQGGYGYTF.